The 12 T cell receptor beta chains reported below all come from one sample, sequenced in a study of radiotherapy plus CTLA-4 blockade in lung cancer. Sequenced by immunoSEQ multiplex PCR; TCRdb stores in-frame clones only, minus some. Of tens of thousands of clones in the sample, over 70% were seen once. The sample here was peripheral blood, taken from a patient treated with radiotherapy plus ipilimumab. Every receptor here comes from a human donor with non-small cell lung cancer who had a partial response to radiotherapy plus ipilimumab.

The chain joins TRBV9 to TRBJ2-1, with D maybe TRBD1 (6 bases). Deletions cut 4 bases from V and 6 bases from J, with 11 bases between. The CDR3 sequence is 13 residues long. Looked up from germline, CDR1 is SGDLS and CDR2 is YYNGEE. The CDR3 here is CASSTYRVNEQFF. Written as DNA, the CDR3 is TGTGCCAGCAGCACCTACAGGGTCAATGAGCAGTTCTTC.

This clone was picked up a small number of times. This rearrangement joins TRBV6-5 to TRBJ1-5; 7 bases map to TRBD1. Germline-derived CDR1 and CDR2 are MNHEY and SVGAGI. V trimming: 7 bases; J trimming: 3 bases; junction bases outside the gene matches: 3. The CDR3 has 13 residues. CDR3 nucleotide sequence: TGTGCCAGCAAGGGACAGATCAATCAGCCCCAGCATTTT. Translated: CASKGQINQPQHF.

V is TRBV18 and J is TRBJ2-1; D unresolved. V lost 2 bases and J 8 bases, leaving 16 bases between the germline ends. Per the germline V gene, CDR1 is KGHSH and CDR2 is LQKENI. The CDR3 is made up of 15 amino acids. The CDR3 reads CASSPLALTPDEQFF. CDR3 nucleotides: TGTGCCAGCTCACCATTAGCCCTTACACCCGATGAGCAGTTCTTC.

This chain connects TRBV2 to TRBJ2-5; D unclear. The length of the CDR3 is 13 residues. Germline CDR1 SNHLY, CDR2 FYNNEI. Trimming cost V 6 bases and J 1 base, with 9 bases left between them. The DNA of the CDR3 is TGTGCCAGCAGAACGGTATTCCAAGAGACCCAGTACTTC. This codes for CASRTVFQETQYF.

The CDR3 reads CASSLRGGRSYEQYF. As DNA, the CDR3 is TGTGCCAGCAGCTTAAGAGGGGGCCGATCCTACGAGCAGTACTTC. The rearrangement links TRBV5-6 to TRBJ2-5; 7 bases agree with TRBD1. The J call may not be correct, given that the DNA end is closer to TRBJ2-7. In germline, CDR1 is SGHDT, CDR2 YYEEEE. The CDR3 has 15 amino acids.

This clone was seen more than once but under ten times. The chain is built from TRBV27 and TRBJ2-1, with 9 bases aligning to TRBD1. The CDR3 is 15 residues long. J was trimmed by 2 bases and V by 5 bases; bases with no gene match: 4. CDR1 is MNHEY and CDR2 is SMNVEV in the germline V gene (reference sequence). CDR3 coding DNA: TGTGCCAGCAGTCCCGACAGGGGGGCCTACAATGAGCAGTTCTTC. Its protein is CASSPDRGAYNEQFF.

The rearrangement uses TRBV7-6 and TRBJ2-5, with TRBD2 identical over 10 bases. Germline CDR1 SGHVS, CDR2 FNYEAQ. This CDR3 spans 15 amino acids. After removal of 1 base from V and 5 bases from J, the junction contained 4 bases not matched to a gene. The CDR3 sequence: CASSLVSGGPETQYF. CDR3 in DNA: TGTGCCAGCAGCTTAGTTAGCGGGGGGCCTGAGACCCAGTACTTC.

The gene calls are TRBV11-2 and TRBJ2-1; TRBD2 aligns across 12 bases. V shed 1 base and J 5 bases; nucleotides not matched to a gene: 9. The V gene's germline CDR1 is SGHAT and CDR2 FQNNGV. The CDR3 has 18 residues. The CDR3 here is CASSLGRLAGAGDNEQFF. For the CDR3, the DNA is TGTGCCAGCAGCTTAGGCAGACTAGCGGGGGCCGGAGACAATGAGCAGTTCTTC.

The gene calls are TRBV15 and TRBJ1-5; the D is unclear. Germline loops: CDR1 LNHNV, CDR2 YYDKDF (reference sequence). Trimming stripped 1 base from V and 7 bases from J, with 8 bases between. The CDR3 runs 13 residues. CDR3 coding DNA: TGTGCCACCAGCAGAGGCGACGGGCAGCCCCAGCATTTT. Translating gives CATSRGDGQPQHF. The full variable domain, its missing parts supplied by reference TRBV15 and TRBJ1-5, is DAMVIQNPRYQVTQFGKPVTLSCSQTLNHNVMYWYQQKSSQAPKLLFHYYDKDFNNEADTPDNFQSRRPNTSFCFLDIRSPGLGDTAMYLCATSRGDGQPQHFGDGTRLSIL.

This rearrangement joins TRBV10-3 to TRBJ2-3, with TRBD2 matching over 15 bases. Germline assignment: CDR1 ENHRY and CDR2 SYGVKD. The V segment lost 5 bases and the J segment 4 bases; nucleotides outside the gene matches: 4. The CDR3 covers 16 residues. The CDR3 is CAISRGLAGGPDTQYF. The CDR3 DNA reads as TGTGCCATCAGTAGGGGACTAGCGGGGGGACCAGATACGCAGTATTTT.

The chain links TRBV19 to TRBJ1-2, with a possible D match to TRBD1 (6 bases). The germline V gene has CDR1 LNHDA and CDR2 SQIVND (reference sequence). The CDR3 is 16 amino acids. With 0 bases removed from V and 7 bases from J, the gap between germline ends came to 18 bases. The chain's CDR3 is CASSIDTPATGAGYTF. CDR3 sequence (DNA): TGTGCCAGTAGTATAGACACCCCCGCGACAGGAGCTGGCTACACCTTC. Full variable domain (missing parts from reference TRBV19 and TRBJ1-2): DGGITQSPKYLFRKEGQNVTLSCEQNLNHDAMYWYRQDPGQGLRLIYYSQIVNDFQKGDIAEGYSVSREKKESFPLTVTSAQKNPTAFYLCASSIDTPATGAGYTFGSGTRLTVV.

The CDR3 here is CASSTDRASNEKLFF. The CDR3 coding sequence is TGCGCCAGCAGCACCGACAGGGCATCTAATGAAAAACTGTTTTTT. V and J are TRBV5-1 and TRBJ1-4; 7 nucleotides agree with TRBD1. The germline gives CDR1 SGHRS, CDR2 YFSETQ. J lost 3 bases, V lost 4 bases, and 6 bases had no gene match. The CDR3 is 15 residues long.